The present entry profiles one TCR beta chain with its context. The source of the sample is a study of blood T cell repertoires in COVID-19. Study details: From T cells, B-cell-depleted T cells, or PBMCs came the material, which was cDNA or gDNA.

Residents of under 25 US areas, aged about 18 to 95 years, made up the participants. Self-reported history from a screening survey and questionnaire set each donor's cohort. With 10 bases removed from V and 1 base from J, the gap between germline ends came to 13 bases. The germline V gene encodes CDR1 MNHEY and CDR2 SVGAGI. The CDR3 covers 13 residues. Study processing details: The authors estimated nucleated cell counts from reference gene primer amplification. The method was immunoSEQ multiplex PCR; TCRdb's version includes in-frame clones alone and lacks a portion of them. The V and J calls and clone size were taken over from that table, and D and trimming were inferred from the DNA. The sample contains 430,000 or so clones, roughly 90% of which appear only once.

The clonotype comes from a woman between 40 and 55 years old who had recovered from COVID-19. This chain joins TRBV6-5 and TRBJ1-1; no definite D call. The sample was PBMCs or T cells enriched from blood (not recorded which). This CDR3 is CANRRKWNTEAFF. The DNA for the CDR3 is TGTGCCAACCGGCGGAAATGGAACACTGAAGCTTTCTTT.